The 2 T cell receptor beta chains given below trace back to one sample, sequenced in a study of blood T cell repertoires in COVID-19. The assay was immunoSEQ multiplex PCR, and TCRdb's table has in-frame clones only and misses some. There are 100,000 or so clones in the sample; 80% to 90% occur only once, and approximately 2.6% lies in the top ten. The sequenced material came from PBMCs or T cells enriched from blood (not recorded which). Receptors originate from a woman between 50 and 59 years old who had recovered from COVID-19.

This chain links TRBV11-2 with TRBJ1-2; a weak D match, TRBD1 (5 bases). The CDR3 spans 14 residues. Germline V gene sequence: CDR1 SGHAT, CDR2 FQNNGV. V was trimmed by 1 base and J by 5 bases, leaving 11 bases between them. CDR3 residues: CASSLVPGPYGYTF. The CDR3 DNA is TGTGCCAGCAGCTTAGTGCCAGGGCCATATGGCTACACCTTC.

The CDR3 DNA is TGCGCCGGGGAGATTAGCACAGATACGCAGTATTTT. Protein sequence: CAGEISTDTQYF. V is TRBV29-1 and J is TRBJ2-3; a weak D match, TRBD2 (5 bases). This CDR3 contains 12 residues. Germline V gene data show CDR1 as SQVTM and CDR2 as ANQGSEA.